This record concerns one T cell receptor (beta chain) sequence. This sample is part of a study of shared T cell receptors in the human thymus. With V trimmed by 2 bases and J by 5 bases, 11 bases remained unmatched. Per germline, CDR1 MNHEY and CDR2 SMNVEV (reference sequence). The CDR3 has 17 residues. Sequencing used immunoSEQ multiplex PCR; TCRdb keeps in-frame clones, though not all of them. The data contain about 610,000 clones, 88% of them singletons. This sample also belongs to another study, concerning human thymus T cells.

V and J are TRBV27 and TRBJ1-5; 8 bases map to TRBD1. The source material was thymocytes. This receptor was obtained from a boy under two years old with a congenital heart defect. DNA of the CDR3: TGTGCCAGCAGTTTACGGCAGGGGGCGCCCCAGGATCAGCCCCAGCATTTT. It encodes CASSLRQGAPQDQPQHF.